Sequencing of this T cell receptor beta chain was carried out in a study of regulatory T cells in long-lasting Graves disease. Whole-study results and caveats: Thyroid tissue went unstudied; only peripheral blood was examined. Preferential use of TRBV28, TRBJ1-2 and TRBJ2-5 was seen in persistent disease. New patients shared fewer public clonotypes (roughly 990) than persistent patients did (roughly 2,500). Accuracy was perhaps lowered by the small sample size.

V lost 0 bases and J lost 3; bases outside the gene matches: 8. CDR1 DFQATT and CDR2 SNEGSKA come from the germline V gene (reference sequence). The CDR3 is 17 residues long. Time point: persistent/refractory GD, antithyroid drugs over 5 years with positive TRAb. Preparation of the TCR library used RNA extracted from PBMCs. Comment on this clonotype: No antigen is known for it.

Building of the TCR beta libraries involved iRepertoire HTBI primers and Arm-PCR of CDR3 regions. TCRdb reanalysed the multiplex PCR reads using MiXCR and keeps one entry per CDR3 protein. The sample lists hundreds of thousands of distinct CDR3 sequences; about 30% were seen once. This sequence joins TRBV20-1 and TRBJ1-4; TRBD1 matches 9 bases. The sequence was collected from a female donor with Graves disease. Specimen: peripheral blood mononuclear cells (PBMCs), collected when the disease was refractory, from a patient treated with antithyroid drugs. CDR3 residues: CSAREPSHRGPNEKLFF. CDR3 bases: TGCAGTGCTAGAGAGCCTTCCCACAGGGGGCCTAATGAAAAACTGTTTTTT.